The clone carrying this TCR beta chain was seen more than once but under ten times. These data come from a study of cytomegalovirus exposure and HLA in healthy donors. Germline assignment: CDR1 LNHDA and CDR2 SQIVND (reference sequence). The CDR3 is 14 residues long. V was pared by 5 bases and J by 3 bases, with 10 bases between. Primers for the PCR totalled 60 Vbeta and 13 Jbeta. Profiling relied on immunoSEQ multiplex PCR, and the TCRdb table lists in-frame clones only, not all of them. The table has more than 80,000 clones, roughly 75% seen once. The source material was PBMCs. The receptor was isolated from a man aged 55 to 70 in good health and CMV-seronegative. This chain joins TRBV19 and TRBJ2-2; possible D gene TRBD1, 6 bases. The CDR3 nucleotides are TGTGCCAGTAGTCCCCAGGGGCACACCGGGGAGCTGTTTTTT. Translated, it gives CASSPQGHTGELFF.